Sequencing of this T cell receptor beta chain was carried out in a study of T-cell reconstitution after alpha-beta-depleted transplantation in children. Study results and caveats: For some patients, TCRbeta diversity was high at day 60 because of recipient T cells and thymic progenitors that survived. T-cell counts and diversity at one year following transplant were attributed mainly to newly produced T cells.

As concerns this clonotype: Its antigen is not identified.

Preparing the TCRbeta library involved the use of unique molecular identifiers. A single record per CDR3 protein comes from TCRdb applying MiXCR to the PCR reads. The data contain about 110,000 distinct CDR3 sequences, roughly 23% of them singletons. This TCR was sampled from a male patient between 2 and 9 years old who had a stem cell transplant for chronic granulomatous disease, so the T cells may come from the graft donor. Sample: PBMCs, mostly from graft donor cells, taken 180 days after TCRalphabeta/CD19-depleted stem cell transplant.

CDR3 in amino acids: CAISEPNVYEQYF. The CDR3 DNA reads TGTGCCATCAGTGAGCCGAATGTGTACGAGCAGTACTTC. This chain joins TRBV10-3 and TRBJ2-7; D is unresolved. This CDR3 region has 13 residues. The ends were cut back, 2 bases at V and 4 bases at J, with 9 bases in the middle. CDR1 is ENHRY, CDR2 SYGVKD, per germline.